The clone carrying this TCR beta chain was detected only a few times. This specimen comes from a study of cytomegalovirus exposure and HLA in healthy donors. There are 13 residues in the CDR3. Germline values: CDR1 MNHNS, CDR2 SASEGT. The V gene end was trimmed by 11 bases and the J gene end by 3 bases; junction bases not matched to a gene: 10. It was with 60 Vbeta and 13 Jbeta primers that the PCR ran. Generated by immunoSEQ multiplex PCR, the TCRdb table keeps only in-frame clones and is missing some. The sample comprises more than 100,000 clones, roughly 80% of which are singletons, and 8.5% to 10% rests with the top ten.

Sequencing was performed on PBMCs. This TCR was sampled from a female donor in good health and CMV-seropositive. The chain links TRBV6-1 to TRBJ2-7, with 7 bases aligning to TRBD1. This CDR3 reads CAVLLDRSYEQYF. The CDR3 DNA reads as TGTGCCGTCCTTCTGGACAGGAGCTACGAGCAGTACTTC.